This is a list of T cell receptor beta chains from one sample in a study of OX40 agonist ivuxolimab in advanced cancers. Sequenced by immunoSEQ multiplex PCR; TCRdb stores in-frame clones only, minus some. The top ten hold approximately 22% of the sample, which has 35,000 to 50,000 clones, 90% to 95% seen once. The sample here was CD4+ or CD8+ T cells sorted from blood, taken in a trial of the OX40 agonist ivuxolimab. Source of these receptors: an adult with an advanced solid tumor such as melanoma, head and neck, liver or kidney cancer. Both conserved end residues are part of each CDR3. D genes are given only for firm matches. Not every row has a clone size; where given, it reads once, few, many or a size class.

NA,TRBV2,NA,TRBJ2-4,CASSPRENIQYF,TGTGCCAGCAGCCCTCGGGAAAACATTCAGTACTTC
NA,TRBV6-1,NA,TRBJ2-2,CASMGGVTGELFF,TGTGCCAGCATGGGGGGCGTTACCGGGGAGCTGTTTTTT
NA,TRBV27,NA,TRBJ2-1,CVSSLTSKGNEQFF,TGTGTCAGCAGTTTAACTAGTAAGGGCAATGAGCAGTTCTTC
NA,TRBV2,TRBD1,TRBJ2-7,CASSSSNPGQGFSYEQYF,TGTGCCAGCAGTAGCTCCAACCCGGGACAGGGTTTTAGCTACGAGCAGTACTTC
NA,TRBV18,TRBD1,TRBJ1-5,CASSLPDRREPQHF,TGTGCCAGCTCACTACCGGACAGGCGGGAGCCCCAGCATTTT
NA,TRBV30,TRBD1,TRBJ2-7,CAWSLGQYEQYF,TGTGCCTGGAGCCTGGGACAGTACGAGCAGTACTTC
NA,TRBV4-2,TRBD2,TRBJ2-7,CASSQPLAENYEQYF,TGTGCCAGCAGCCAACCACTAGCGGAAAACTACGAGCAGTACTTC
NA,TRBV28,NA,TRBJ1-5,CASSEGRINQPQHF,TGTGCCAGCAGTGAGGGACGGATCAATCAGCCCCAGCATTTT
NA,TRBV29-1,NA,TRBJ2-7,CSVEGTTTYEQYF,TGCAGCGTTGAAGGGACCACCACCTACGAGCAGTACTTC
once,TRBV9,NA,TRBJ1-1,CASSVEPFEAEAFF,TGTGCCAGCAGCGTAGAGCCTTTTGAGGCTGAAGCTTTCTTT
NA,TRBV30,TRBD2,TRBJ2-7,CASQRTSGGAYEQYF,TGTGCCTCCCAGAGGACTAGCGGGGGGGCCTACGAGCAGTACTTC
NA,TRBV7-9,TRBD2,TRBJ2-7,CASSQGTSGRFYEQYF,TGTGCCAGCAGCCAAGGGACAAGCGGGAGGTTCTACGAGCAGTACTTC
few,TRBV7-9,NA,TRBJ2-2,CASSLAYRAGELFF,TGTGCCAGCAGCTTAGCGTACCGAGCCGGGGAGCTGTTTTTT
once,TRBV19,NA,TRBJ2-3,CASTPGRGNGDTQYF,TGTGCCAGTACCCCGGGACGAGGGAACGGAGATACGCAGTATTTT
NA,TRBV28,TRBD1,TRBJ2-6,CASSTHRGPPSGANVLTF,TGTGCCAGCAGTACCCACAGGGGGCCCCCCTCTGGGGCCAACGTCCTGACTTTC
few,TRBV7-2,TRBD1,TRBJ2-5,CASSPGHRGEETQYF,TGTGCCAGCAGCCCCGGGCACAGGGGGGAAGAGACCCAGTACTTC